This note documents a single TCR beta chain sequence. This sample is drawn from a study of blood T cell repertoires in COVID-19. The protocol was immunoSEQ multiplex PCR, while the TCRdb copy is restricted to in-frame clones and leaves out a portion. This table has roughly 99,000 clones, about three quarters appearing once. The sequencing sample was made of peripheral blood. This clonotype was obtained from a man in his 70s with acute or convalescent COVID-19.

CDR3 region: CSVDSSGGAQETQYF. The CDR3 DNA reads TGCAGCGTTGACAGTAGCGGGGGGGCTCAAGAGACCCAGTACTTC. The J gene is TRBJ2-5, the V gene TRBV29-1, with 11 bases that match TRBD2. Germline-derived CDR1 and CDR2 are SQVTM and ANQGSEA. The CDR3 spans 15 residues. V shed 3 bases and J 2 bases; nucleotides not matched to a gene: 5.